The 13 T cell receptor beta chains given below trace back to one sample, sequenced in a study of early T cells in non-severe SARS-CoV-2 infection. TCRdb reanalysed the 5' RACE reads using MiXCR and keeps one entry per CDR3 protein. Among about 27,000 distinct CDR3 sequences listed, 5% to 7% were seen once. The sample consisted of whole blood. The receptors come from an adult who was a healthcare worker with PCR-confirmed SARS-CoV-2 infection or an uninfected control (not recorded which).

Concerning this clonotype: One end of the junction does not line up with germline, which may come from a read error. The chain is built from TRBV7-2 and TRBJ1-2, with 8 positions matching TRBD1. The CDR3 loop spans 13 amino acids. Germline V gives CDR1 SGHTA, CDR2 FQGNSA. Written as DNA, the CDR3 is TGTGCCAGCAGCTTAGACTCCAGGGGGCGAGTCCCCTTC. This sequence encodes CASSLDSRGRVPF. Filled out from reference TRBV7-2 and TRBJ1-2, the complete variable domain reads GAGVSQSPSNKVTEKGKDVELRCDPISGHTALYWYRQSLGQGLEFLIYFQGNSAPDKSGLPSDRFSAERTGGSVSTLTIQRTQQEDSAVYLCASSLDSRGRVPFGSGTRLTVV.

This clonotype was recorded at least ten times. This chain uses TRBV28 with TRBJ2-1; D may be TRBD2 (6 bases). The germline gives CDR1 MDHEN, CDR2 SYDVKM. The V and J ends lost 3 bases and 14 bases respectively, with 17 bases between them. This CDR3 is built from 13 residues. The chain's CDR3 is CASSLGGGSPEFF. CDR3 coding DNA: TGTGCCAGCAGTTTGGGAGGCGGGTCCCCGGAGTTCTTC.

At least ten counts were recorded for this clonotype. The rearrangement uses TRBV20-1 and TRBJ1-2; D is possibly TRBD1 (5 bases). V was trimmed by 0 bases and J by 4 bases, leaving 6 bases between them. Per the germline V gene, CDR1 is DFQATT and CDR2 is SNEGSKA (reference sequence). This CDR3 region has 12 residues. The CDR3 region is CSARDQGYGYTF. CDR3 nucleotides: TGCAGTGCTAGAGATCAGGGCTATGGCTACACCTTC.

The chain is built from TRBV7-9 and TRBJ2-1, with 7 nucleotides matching TRBD1. Germline loops: CDR1 SEHNR, CDR2 FQNEAQ (reference sequence). The junction had 6 bases not matched to a gene; V was cut back by 3 bases and J by 4 bases. This CDR3 has 15 residues. CDR3 bases: TGTGCCAGCAGCTTTTCCGGGACAGTATACAATGAGCAGTTCTTC. It codes for CASSFSGTVYNEQFF.

The sample holds a few counts of this clonotype. V usage is TRBV7-9 and J usage is TRBJ2-3, with D perhaps TRBD2 (6 bases). Germline V gene data show CDR1 as SEHNR and CDR2 as FQNEAQ (reference sequence). Trimming pared 6 bases from V and 2 bases from J, leaving 15 bases between. The CDR3 covers 15 residues. CDR3 loop: CASRQTGTSTDTQYF. For the CDR3, the DNA is TGTGCCAGCAGACAAACCGGGACTTCCACAGATACGCAGTATTTT.

Judged by abundance, this clonotype is medium-sized. The genes are TRBV5-5 and TRBJ1-1; TRBD1 matches 8 bases. The length of the CDR3 is 14 residues. V was clipped by 1 base and J by 2 bases; unmatched bases: 1. Germline CDR1 reads SGHKS; CDR2 reads YYEKEE (reference sequence). The CDR3 loop is CASSLQGANTEAFF. The DNA for the CDR3 is TGTGCCAGCAGCTTGCAGGGGGCTAACACTGAAGCTTTCTTT.

This clonotype was seen only a few times. The V call is TRBV18, the J call TRBJ2-7; 8 positions agree with TRBD1. V dropped 2 bases and J dropped 2; count of bases not matched to a gene: 2. Germline CDR1 and CDR2: KGHSH and LQKENI. The CDR3 totals 14 residues. The CDR3 loop reads CASSPWTGTYEQYF. CDR3 coding DNA: TGTGCCAGCTCACCATGGACAGGGACCTACGAGCAGTACTTC.

This clonotype was found many times. The chain carries TRBV20-1 and TRBJ2-3; a possible D gene is TRBD2 (6 bases). The CDR3 totals 15 residues. V lost 3 bases, J lost 5 bases, and 18 bases lay in between. CDR1 and CDR2 (germline): DFQATT, SNEGSKA (reference sequence). CDR3 sequence reads: CSARPPGLRGDTQYF. CDR3 DNA: TGCAGTGCTAGGCCTCCGGGACTTAGGGGAGATACGCAGTATTTT.

This clonotype was detected a few times. This chain joins TRBV7-9 and TRBJ2-7, with D perhaps being TRBD1 or TRBD2 (5 bases each). V gave up 5 bases and J gave up 0 bases, with 11 bases separating them. Germline CDR1 SEHNR, CDR2 FQNEAQ (reference sequence). The CDR3 runs 14 residues. As DNA, the CDR3 is TGTGCCAGCAGCGCCCCAGGGAGCTCCTACGAGCAGTACTTC. It specifies CASSAPGSSYEQYF.

This clonotype was counted at least ten times. The chain employs TRBV28 and TRBJ1-1; TRBD1 is a possible D gene (5 bases). The CDR3 is 16 amino acids. CDR1 and CDR2 (germline): MDHEN, SYDVKM. V was cut by 7 bases and J by 0 bases, with 18 bases left in between. The CDR3 is CASTTEPTVMNTEAFF. CDR3 bases: TGTGCCAGCACCACCGAACCGACAGTCATGAACACTGAAGCTTTCTTT.

The sample holds a few counts of this clonotype. The chain is built from TRBV28 and TRBJ2-5, with D possibly being TRBD1 (5 bases). Germline lookup yields CDR1 MDHEN and CDR2 SYDVKM. Trimming cost V 4 bases and J 5 bases, with 11 bases left between them. This CDR3 has 13 residues. CDR3 sequence reads: CASSSRADETQYF. The CDR3 bases are TGTGCCAGCAGTTCCAGGGCGGACGAGACCCAGTACTTC.

This sequence joins TRBV28 and TRBJ1-5; no definite D call. V was cut by 8 bases and J by 6 bases, with 14 bases left in between. The CDR3 runs to 13 residues. CDR1 is MDHEN, CDR2 SYDVKM, per germline. CDR3 amino acids: CASSTLTFQPQHF. DNA of the CDR3: TGTGCCAGCTCAACCCTTACTTTTCAGCCCCAGCATTTT.

This clonotype appeared a few times. This chain joins TRBV11-2 and TRBJ2-7, with 7 nucleotides matching TRBD2. This CDR3 has 14 amino acids. From germline, CDR1 is SGHAT and CDR2 FQNNGV. After removal of 1 base from V and 3 bases from J, the junction contained 3 bases not matched to a gene. CDR3 amino acids: CASSLGPGGYEQYF. The CDR3 nucleotides are TGTGCCAGCAGCTTAGGTCCGGGGGGCTACGAGCAGTACTTC.